A selection of T cell receptor beta chains follows, all from one sample in a study of blood T cell repertoires in COVID-19. Data came from immunoSEQ multiplex PCR; TCRdb stores just in-frame clones and leaves some out. The sample records some 60,000 clones, roughly 93% being singletons. The material sequenced was peripheral blood. The receptors stem from a human donor in a cohort sampled during active COVID-19. CDR3s include the opening cysteine and the closing phenylalanine or tryptophan. Fields, in order: J gene, V gene, CDR3 protein.

TRBJ2-5	TRBV7-2	CASSFISGRLQETQYF
TRBJ2-5	TRBV6-2/TRBV6-3	CASSLGTGGQETQYF
TRBJ1-1	TRBV6-1	CASSEFDNEAFF
TRBJ1-6	TRBV2	CASQRDTNNSPLHF
TRBJ2-2	TRBV9	CASSVFLVNTGELFF
TRBJ2-3	TRBV29-1	CSVEPHRGYTDTQYF
TRBJ2-5	TRBV11-2	CASSFDQETQYF
TRBJ2-7	TRBV28	CASSRDRGEQYF
TRBJ2-7	TRBV7-2	CASSLASQTYEQYF
TRBJ2-5	TRBV5-6	CASSLEQGEIIETQYF
TRBJ1-4	TRBV4-3	CASSHGQGDEKLFF
TRBJ2-3	TRBV19	CASKDRGTSGTDTQYF
TRBJ2-7	TRBV7-2	CASSRGGSGSSYEQYF
TRBJ2-1	TRBV7-2	CASSPSGLAGGPGDEQFF